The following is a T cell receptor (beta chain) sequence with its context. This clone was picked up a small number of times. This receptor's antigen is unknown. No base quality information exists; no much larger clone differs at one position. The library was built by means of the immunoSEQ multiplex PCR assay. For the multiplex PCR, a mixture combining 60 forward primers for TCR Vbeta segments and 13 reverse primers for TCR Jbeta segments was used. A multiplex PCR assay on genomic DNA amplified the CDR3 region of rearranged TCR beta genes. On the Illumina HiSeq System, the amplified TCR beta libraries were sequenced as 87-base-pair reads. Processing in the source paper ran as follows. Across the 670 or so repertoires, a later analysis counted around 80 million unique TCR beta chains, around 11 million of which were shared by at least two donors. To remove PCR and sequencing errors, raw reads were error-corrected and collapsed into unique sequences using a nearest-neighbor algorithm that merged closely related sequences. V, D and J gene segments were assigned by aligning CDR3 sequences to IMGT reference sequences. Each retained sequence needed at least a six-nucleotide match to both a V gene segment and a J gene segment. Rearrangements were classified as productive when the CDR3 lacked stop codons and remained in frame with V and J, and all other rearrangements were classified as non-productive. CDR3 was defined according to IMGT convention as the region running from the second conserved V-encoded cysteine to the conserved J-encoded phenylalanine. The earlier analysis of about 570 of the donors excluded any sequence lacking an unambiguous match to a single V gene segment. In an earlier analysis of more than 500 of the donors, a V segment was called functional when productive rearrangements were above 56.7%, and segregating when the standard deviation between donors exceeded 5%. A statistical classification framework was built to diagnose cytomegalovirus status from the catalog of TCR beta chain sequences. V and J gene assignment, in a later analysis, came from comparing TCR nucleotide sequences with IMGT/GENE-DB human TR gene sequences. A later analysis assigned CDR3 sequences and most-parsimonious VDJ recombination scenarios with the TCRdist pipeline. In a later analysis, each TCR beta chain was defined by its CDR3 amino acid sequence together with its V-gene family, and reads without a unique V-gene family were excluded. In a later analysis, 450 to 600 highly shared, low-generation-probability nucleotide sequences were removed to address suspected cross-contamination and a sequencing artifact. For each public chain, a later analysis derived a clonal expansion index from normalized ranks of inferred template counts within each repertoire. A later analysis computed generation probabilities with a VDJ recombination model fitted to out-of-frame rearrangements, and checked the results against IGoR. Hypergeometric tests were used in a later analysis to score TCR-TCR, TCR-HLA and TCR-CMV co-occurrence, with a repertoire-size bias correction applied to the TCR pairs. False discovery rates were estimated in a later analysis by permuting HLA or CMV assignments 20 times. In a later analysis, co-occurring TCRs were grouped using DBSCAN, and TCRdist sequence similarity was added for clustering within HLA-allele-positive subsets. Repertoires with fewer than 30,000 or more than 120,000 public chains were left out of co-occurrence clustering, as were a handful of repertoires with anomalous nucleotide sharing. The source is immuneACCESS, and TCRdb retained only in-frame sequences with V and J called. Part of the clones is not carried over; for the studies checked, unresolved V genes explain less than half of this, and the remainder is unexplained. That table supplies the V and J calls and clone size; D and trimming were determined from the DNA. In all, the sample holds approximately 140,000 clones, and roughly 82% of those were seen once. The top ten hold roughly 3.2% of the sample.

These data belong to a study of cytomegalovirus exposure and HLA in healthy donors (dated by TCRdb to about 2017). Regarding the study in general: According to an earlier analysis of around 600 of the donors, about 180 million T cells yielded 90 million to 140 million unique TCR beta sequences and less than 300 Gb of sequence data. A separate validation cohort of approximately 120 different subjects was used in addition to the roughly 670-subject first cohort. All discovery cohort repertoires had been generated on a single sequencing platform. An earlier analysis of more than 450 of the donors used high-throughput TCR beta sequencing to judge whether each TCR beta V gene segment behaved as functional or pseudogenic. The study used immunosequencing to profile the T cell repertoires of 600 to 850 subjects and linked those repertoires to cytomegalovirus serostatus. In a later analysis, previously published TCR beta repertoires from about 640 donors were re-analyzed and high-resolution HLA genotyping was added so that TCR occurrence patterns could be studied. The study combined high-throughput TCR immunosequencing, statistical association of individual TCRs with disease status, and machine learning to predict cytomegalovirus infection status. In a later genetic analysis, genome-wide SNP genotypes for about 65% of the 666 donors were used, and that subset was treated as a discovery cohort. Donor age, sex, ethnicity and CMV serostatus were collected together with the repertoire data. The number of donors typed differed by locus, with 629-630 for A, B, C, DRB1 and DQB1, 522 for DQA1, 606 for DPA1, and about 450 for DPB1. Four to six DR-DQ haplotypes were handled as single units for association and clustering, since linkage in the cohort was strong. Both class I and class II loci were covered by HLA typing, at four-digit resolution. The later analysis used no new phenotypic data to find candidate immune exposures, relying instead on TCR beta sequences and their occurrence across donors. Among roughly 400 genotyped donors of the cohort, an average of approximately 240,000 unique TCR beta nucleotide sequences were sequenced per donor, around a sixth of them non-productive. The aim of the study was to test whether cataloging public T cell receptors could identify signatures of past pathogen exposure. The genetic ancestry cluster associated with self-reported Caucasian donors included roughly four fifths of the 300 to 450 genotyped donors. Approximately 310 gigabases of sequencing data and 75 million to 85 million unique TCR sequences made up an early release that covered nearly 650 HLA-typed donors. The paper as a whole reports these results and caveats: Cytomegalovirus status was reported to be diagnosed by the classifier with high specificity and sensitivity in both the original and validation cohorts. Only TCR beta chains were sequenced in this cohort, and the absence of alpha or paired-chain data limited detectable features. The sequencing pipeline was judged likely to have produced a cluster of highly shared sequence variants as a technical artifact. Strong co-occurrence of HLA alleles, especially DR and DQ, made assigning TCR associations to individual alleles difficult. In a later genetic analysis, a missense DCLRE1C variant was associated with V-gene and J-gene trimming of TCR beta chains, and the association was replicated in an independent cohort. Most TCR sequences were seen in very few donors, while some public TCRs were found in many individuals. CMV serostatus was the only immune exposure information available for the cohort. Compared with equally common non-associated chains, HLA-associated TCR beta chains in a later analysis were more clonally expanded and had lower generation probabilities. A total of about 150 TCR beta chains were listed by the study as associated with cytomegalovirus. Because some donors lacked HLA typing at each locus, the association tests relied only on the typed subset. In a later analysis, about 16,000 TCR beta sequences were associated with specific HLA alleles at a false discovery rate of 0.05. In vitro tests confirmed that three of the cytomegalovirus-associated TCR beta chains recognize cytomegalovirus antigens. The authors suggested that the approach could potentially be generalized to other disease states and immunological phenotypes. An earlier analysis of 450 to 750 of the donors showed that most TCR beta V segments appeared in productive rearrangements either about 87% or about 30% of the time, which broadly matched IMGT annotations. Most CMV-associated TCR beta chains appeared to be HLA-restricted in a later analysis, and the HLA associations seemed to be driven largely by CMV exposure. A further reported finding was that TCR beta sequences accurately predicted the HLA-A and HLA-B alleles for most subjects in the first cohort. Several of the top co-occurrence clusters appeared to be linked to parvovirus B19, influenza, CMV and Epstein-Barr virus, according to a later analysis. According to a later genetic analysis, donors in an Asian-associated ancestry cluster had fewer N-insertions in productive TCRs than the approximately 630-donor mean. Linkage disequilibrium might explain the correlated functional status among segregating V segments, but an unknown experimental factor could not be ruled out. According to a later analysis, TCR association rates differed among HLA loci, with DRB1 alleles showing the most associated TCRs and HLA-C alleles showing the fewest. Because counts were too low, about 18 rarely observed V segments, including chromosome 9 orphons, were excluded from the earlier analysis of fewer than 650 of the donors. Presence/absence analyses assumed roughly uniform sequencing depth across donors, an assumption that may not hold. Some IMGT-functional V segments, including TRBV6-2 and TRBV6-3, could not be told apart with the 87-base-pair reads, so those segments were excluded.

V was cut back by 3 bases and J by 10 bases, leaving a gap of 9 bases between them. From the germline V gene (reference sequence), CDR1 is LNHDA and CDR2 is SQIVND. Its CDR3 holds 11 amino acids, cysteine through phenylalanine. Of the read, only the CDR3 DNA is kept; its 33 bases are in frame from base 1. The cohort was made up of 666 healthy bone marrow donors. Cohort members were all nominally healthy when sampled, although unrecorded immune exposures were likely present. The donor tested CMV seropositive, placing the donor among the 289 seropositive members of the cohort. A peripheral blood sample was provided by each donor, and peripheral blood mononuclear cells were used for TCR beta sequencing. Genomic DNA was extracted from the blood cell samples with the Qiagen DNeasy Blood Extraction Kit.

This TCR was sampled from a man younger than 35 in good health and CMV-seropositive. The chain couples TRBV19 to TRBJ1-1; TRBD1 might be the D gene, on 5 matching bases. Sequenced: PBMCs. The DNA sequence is TGTGCCAGTAGTATTGGTAGGGGAGCTTTCTTT. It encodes CASSIGRGAFF.